Listed here is a single TCR beta chain. What antigen it recognizes has not been identified. The input lacks base qualities; no much larger clone sits a single base away. Samples from volunteer blood donors who had recovered from COVID-19 were contributed by a second Seattle source. Each collaborating institution followed its own protocols to collect whole blood in K2EDTA tubes. For TCRbeta analysis, collaborators shipped samples as frozen whole blood, isolated PBMCs, or DNA extracted from either of those sample types. The data stem from a study of blood T cell repertoires in COVID-19 (dated by TCRdb to the early 2020s). Regarding the research as a whole: The collaborator samples originated in the United States, Italy and Spain and spanned the acute and convalescent phases of COVID-19. The prospective study material was composed of cDNA or gDNA derived from T cells, B-cell-depleted T cells, or PBMCs. Subjects who had been exposed to COVID-19, were actively infected with it, or had recovered from it provided the deeply sampled blood TCRbeta repertoires that made up the dataset. A de-identified subject ID, COVID-19 status, age in years and sex were almost always included in the sample metadata. The repertoires were released in a freely available public database intended as a resource for research on the immune response to SARS-CoV-2. Where available, HLA class I and class II types were taken from metadata supplied by the sample provider and were not determined by assay-based typing. Samples came from the ongoing ImmuneRACE study (first 160 participants) plus 1,254 subjects from 6 global collaborators.

Overall study outcomes, separate from this receptor: The amount of clinical and demographic metadata varied by source and participant and was provided uncurated.

Counted from cysteine to phenylalanine, this CDR3 has 16 amino acids. Only the CDR3 DNA is retained, 48 bases long and in frame from the first base. TCRbeta CDR3 regions were amplified from genomic DNA using the immunoSEQ Assay, a bias-controlled multiplex PCR. The study's own analysis went as follows. Within the assay, amplification of reference gene primers was used to estimate how many nucleated cells each sample contained. To quantify the absolute abundance of each unique TCRbeta CDR3 rearrangement, sequence reads were collapsed and filtered. Productive Simpson clonality was computed per sample as the square root of Simpson's diversity index over productive rearrangements. TCRdb took this table from immuneACCESS and kept in-frame rearrangements with V and J called. Such tables lack part of the clones; where checked against another copy, unresolved V genes explain under half of the gap, and the rest is unexplained. V, J and clone size are taken as reported in that table, and D and trimming were inferred from the DNA itself. The sample records over 110,000 clones, roughly 80% of which are singletons. The top ten constitute around 3.4% of the sample.

This TCR came from a man aged 70 or older who had recovered from COVID-19. The rearranged segments are TRBV21-1 and TRBJ1-1; no check of the table's D call, TRBD1, against the DNA was made. TRBV21-1 is given as a pseudogene. Sample: peripheral blood. The sequenced DNA: TGTGCCAGCAGCAAAGGCCCGACAGGGTCGAACACTGAAGCTTTCTTT. It translates to CASSKGPTGSNTEAFF.